A single sample is the source of the 13 T cell receptor beta chains below, sequenced in a study of OX40 agonist ivuxolimab in advanced cancers. Produced via immunoSEQ multiplex PCR; TCRdb's table is partial and in-frame only. The data contain about 70,000 clones, 80% to 85% of them singletons. The material was CD4+ or CD8+ T cells sorted from blood, obtained in a trial of the OX40 agonist ivuxolimab. The receptor set was obtained from an adult with an advanced solid tumor such as melanoma, head and neck, liver or kidney cancer.

This chain links TRBV11-2 with TRBJ2-7; D possibly corresponds to TRBD1 (5 bases). Trimming took off 3 bases at V and 2 bases at J, with 11 bases between the two ends. The germline V gene has CDR1 SGHAT and CDR2 FQNNGV. The CDR3 length is 14 residues. DNA of the CDR3: TGTGCCAGCAGCTTTATCGACAGAACCTACGAGCAGTACTTC. As protein: CASSFIDRTYEQYF.

The V call is TRBV18, the J call TRBJ2-7; D possibly corresponds to TRBD2 (7 bases). V dropped 1 base and J dropped 3 bases, with 10 bases sitting between them. This CDR3 comprises 14 residues. The V gene's germline CDR1 is KGHSH and CDR2 LQKENI. CDR3 amino acids: CASSPRGGDYEQYF. Written as DNA, the CDR3 is TGTGCCAGCTCACCACGCGGGGGCGACTACGAGCAGTACTTC.

This rearrangement joins TRBV6-1 to TRBJ2-4; D is perhaps TRBD1 or TRBD2 (10 bases each). Trimming pared 2 bases from V and 8 bases from J, leaving 28 bases between. There are 19 residues in the CDR3. Germline values: CDR1 MNHNS, CDR2 SASEGT. The CDR3 spells CASSERGQGGAGGRDIQYF. CDR3 DNA sequence: TGTGCCAGCAGTGAAAGAGGACAGGGGGGAGCGGGAGGGCGTGACATTCAGTACTTC.

This rearrangement joins TRBV7-2 to TRBJ1-1, with TRBD1 matching 7 bases. Per germline, CDR1 SGHTA and CDR2 FQGNSA. Germline trimming cut 5 bases from V and 8 bases from J; bases unmatched to any gene: 11. The length of the CDR3 is 14 residues. CDR3: CASSPTRGQLEAFF. The DNA of the CDR3 is TGTGCCAGCAGCCCCACCCGGGGACAGCTCGAAGCTTTCTTT.

This chain joins TRBV25-1 and TRBJ2-7; D is possibly TRBD2 (5 bases). Between the trimmed V and J ends, which lost 2 bases and 7 bases, there was a span of 6 bases. Germline-derived CDR1 and CDR2 are MGHDK and SYGVNS. This CDR3 is 11 amino acids long. The CDR3 here is CASSEGGEQYF. The CDR3 DNA follows: TGTGCCAGCAGTGAAGGAGGTGAGCAGTACTTC.

This clone ranks as medium-sized. The chain links TRBV5-4 to TRBJ2-7; 9 nucleotides line up with TRBD1. The CDR3 runs to 15 residues. Germline CDR1 reads SGHNT; CDR2 reads YYREEE (reference sequence). V trimming: 4 bases; J trimming: 2 bases; junction bases outside the gene matches: 7. CDR3 amino acids: CASSQPGQGTYEQYF. The CDR3, as DNA: TGTGCCAGCAGCCAACCGGGACAGGGAACCTACGAGCAGTACTTC.

This clone is a singleton in its sample. This chain connects TRBV6-1 to TRBJ2-2, with D possibly TRBD1 on 5 matching bases. CDR3 size: 14 residues. V gave up 2 bases and J gave up 6 bases, with 10 bases separating them. CDR1 MNHNS and CDR2 SASEGT come from the germline V gene. CDR3 loop: CASSEIQDSGELFF. Written as DNA, the CDR3 is TGTGCCAGCAGTGAAATACAGGATTCCGGGGAGCTGTTTTTT.

This chain uses TRBV6-5 with TRBJ2-1, with D uncertain. V was shortened by 5 bases and J by 7 bases, with 12 bases between the two germline ends. Germline V CDR1 and CDR2: MNHEY, SVGAGI. The CDR3 has 13 residues. The CDR3 coding sequence is TGTGCCAGCAGTCTAAAAAAAAGAAATGAGCAGTTCTTC. Translation gives CASSLKKRNEQFF.

In this sample, this clone turned up a few times. The chain has TRBV7-3 and TRBJ1-2; the D is unclear. The CDR3 runs 14 residues. With 0 bases removed from V and 6 bases from J, the gap between germline ends came to 11 bases. Germline assignment: CDR1 SGHTA and CDR2 FQGTGA. The CDR3: CASSLTGKGDGYTF. The DNA for the CDR3 is TGTGCCAGCAGCTTAACGGGGAAGGGTGATGGCTACACCTTC.

The chain uses TRBV10-3 and TRBJ1-1, with D perhaps TRBD1 (6 bases). V gave up 5 bases and J gave up 4 bases, with 14 bases separating them. The CDR3 is 14 amino acids. Germline CDR1 ENHRY, CDR2 SYGVKD. This chain's CDR3 is CAISHDRRSTEAFF. The CDR3 DNA reads TGTGCCATCAGTCACGACAGGAGGAGCACTGAAGCTTTCTTT.

The gene calls are TRBV6-6 and TRBJ2-7, with a possible D match to TRBD2 (6 bases). V was shortened by 0 bases and J by 5 bases, with 17 bases between the two germline ends. This CDR3 has 16 amino acids. The germline CDR1 and CDR2 sequences are MNHNY and SVGAGI (reference sequence). The CDR3 DNA follows: TGTGCCAGCAGTTACTCGCACTTAGGGGAGCGGGACGAGCAGTACTTC. It codes for CASSYSHLGERDEQYF.

DNA of the CDR3: TGTGCCAGCAGCCTGCCGGGACACTACAATGAGCAGTTCTTC. Its translation: CASSLPGHYNEQFF. V is TRBV27 and J is TRBJ2-1, with D maybe TRBD1 (6 bases). The V end lost 6 bases, the J end lost 3 bases, and 12 bases lay between the germline ends. CDR3 length: 14 residues. Per germline, CDR1 MNHEY and CDR2 SMNVEV (reference sequence).

This chain connects TRBV7-8 to TRBJ1-5; 8 nucleotides agree with TRBD1. Germline CDR1 is SGHVS and CDR2 is FQNEAQ. J lost 1 base, V lost 5 bases, and 7 bases had no gene match. This CDR3 has 16 residues. The CDR3 sequence is CASSTRQGLSNQPQHF. The CDR3 nucleotides are TGTGCCAGCAGCACCCGACAGGGGTTGAGCAATCAGCCCCAGCATTTT.